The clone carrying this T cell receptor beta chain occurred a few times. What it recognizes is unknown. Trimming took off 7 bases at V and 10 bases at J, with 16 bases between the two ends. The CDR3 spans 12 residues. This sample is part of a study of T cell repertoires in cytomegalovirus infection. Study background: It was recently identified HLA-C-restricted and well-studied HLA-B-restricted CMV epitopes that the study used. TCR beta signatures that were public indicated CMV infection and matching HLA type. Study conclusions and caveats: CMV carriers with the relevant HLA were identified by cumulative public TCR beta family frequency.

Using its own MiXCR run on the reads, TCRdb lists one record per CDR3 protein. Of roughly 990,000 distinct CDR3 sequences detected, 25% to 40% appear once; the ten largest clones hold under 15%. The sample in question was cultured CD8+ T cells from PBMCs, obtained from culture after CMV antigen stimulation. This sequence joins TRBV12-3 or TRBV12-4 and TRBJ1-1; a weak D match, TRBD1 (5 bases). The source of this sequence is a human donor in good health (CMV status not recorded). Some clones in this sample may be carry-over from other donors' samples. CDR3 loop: CASIPFGAGAFF. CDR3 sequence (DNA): TGTGCCAGCATCCCTTTCGGGGCTGGAGCTTTCTTT.